These T cell receptor beta chains were read from a single sample in a study of post-analysis software for immune sequencing data. TCRdb reprocessed the PCR reads via MiXCR and lists one record per CDR3 protein. The data show hundreds of thousands of distinct CDR3 sequences, 25% to 30% seen once. The sample taken for sequencing was blood. The receptors here all came from a girl aged 5-17 years with multiple sclerosis. Each CDR3 is given with its conserved first and last residue. D genes are given only for firm matches. Rows may omit the clone size; those that give it use once, few, many or a size class.

>TRBV7-9|TRBJ2-3|-|-
CASSPYRRDTQYF
TGTGCCAGCAGCCCCTATCGACGGGATACGCAGTATTTT
>TRBV7-9|TRBJ2-7|-|few
CASSFPRAQGYEQYF
TGTGCCAGCAGCTTTCCCCGCGCGCAGGGGTACGAGCAGTACTTC
>TRBV29-1|TRBJ2-5|TRBD1|-
CSVDGTVKRTQYF
TGCAGCGTTGACGGGACAGTAAAAAGGACCCAGTACTTC
>TRBV7-9|TRBJ2-7|TRBD2|-
CASSFYVIRGGRNEQYF
TGTGCCAGCAGCTTTTACGTGATCCGGGGGGGCCGCAATGAGCAGTACTTC
>TRBV20-1|TRBJ1-5|-|-
CSARAPIGDIAKPQHF
TGCAGTGCTAGAGCGCCCATAGGGGACATCGCTAAGCCCCAGCATTTT
>TRBV12-3/TRBV12-4|TRBJ1-2|-|-
CASSFRTALNYGYTF
TGTGCCAGCAGTTTTCGGACAGCTCTTAACTATGGCTACACCTTC
>TRBV20-1|TRBJ1-5|TRBD1|few
CSAYPPGRGNQPQHF
TGCAGTGCTTACCCTCCCGGCAGGGGGAATCAGCCCCAGCATTTT
>TRBV4-1|TRBJ2-3|TRBD2|once
CASSQDSAGGLRDTQYF
TGCGCCAGCAGCCAAGATTCAGCGGGGGGCCTGAGGGATACGCAGTATTTT
>TRBV20-1|TRBJ2-5|TRBD2|-
CSAGLLAPGETQYF
TGCAGTGCTGGACTACTAGCGCCGGGGGAGACCCAGTACTTC
>TRBV15|TRBJ2-7|-|few
CATSIYRDGEQYF
TGTGCCACCAGCATATACCGGGACGGCGAGCAGTACTTC
>TRBV5-1|TRBJ2-7|-|few
CASSPINTGLIGEAQYF
TGCGCCAGCAGCCCCATTAATACAGGGTTAATAGGGGAGGCCCAGTACTTC
>TRBV7-8|TRBJ2-1|-|-
CASSLEGFVTNEQFF
TGTGCCAGCAGCTTAGAAGGGTTCGTGACGAATGAGCAGTTCTTC